The 13 T cell receptor beta chains given below trace back to one sample, sequenced in a study of blood T cells in healthy people across ages. A second PCR of about 7 to 12 cycles used a sample-barcoded 5' primer and a J-beta primer mix. TCRdb passed the 5' RACE reads through MiXCR, listing each CDR3 protein once. The sample has 1,100,000 or so distinct CDR3 sequences, more than 35% seen once. Sequenced material: blood. These TCRs come from a woman aged 55-70 years in good health.

The J gene is TRBJ2-3, the V gene TRBV18; TRBD2 might be the D (5 bases). The length of the CDR3 is 15 residues. CDR1 and CDR2 (germline): KGHSH, LQKENI. V lost 2 bases, J lost 4 bases, and 13 bases lay in between. This CDR3 reads CASSPSSRLPDTQYF. The CDR3 DNA reads as TGTGCCAGCTCACCAAGCAGTAGACTACCAGATACGCAGTATTTT.

The table lists this clonotype with a few counts. The V call is TRBV9, the J call TRBJ2-7; 9 positions match TRBD1. The DNA end favors TRBJ2-5, so the J call may be wrong. The CDR3 is 14 residues long. Germline values: CDR1 SGDLS, CDR2 YYNGEE. Written as DNA, the CDR3 is TGTGCCAGCAGCGCCTCACAGGGGGCAGAGACCCAGTACTTC. This sequence encodes CASSASQGAETQYF.

The CDR3: CASRGEMGKNIQYF. CDR3 sequence (DNA): TGTGCCAGCAGGGGGGAGATGGGCAAAAACATTCAGTACTTC. The chain joins TRBV6-1 to TRBJ2-4; TRBD1 or TRBD2 may be the D gene (5 bases each). Trimming shortened V by 6 bases and J by 3 bases, and 12 bases separated the two germline ends. Germline CDR1 reads MNHNS; CDR2 reads SASEGT. This CDR3 has 14 amino acids.

The chain is built from TRBV12-3 or TRBV12-4 and TRBJ2-7, with D possibly being TRBD1 (5 bases). V lost 4 bases and J 0 bases, leaving 19 bases between the germline ends. CDR3 size: 17 residues. The CDR3 DNA is TGTGCCAGCAGTTCAAAGGGGCTACGCTCAGTCTCCTACGAGCAGTACTTC. It translates to CASSSKGLRSVSYEQYF.

The chain links TRBV6-5 to TRBJ2-7, with D hard to call. This CDR3 is built from 12 residues. V lost 7 bases and J lost 6, with 13 bases in between. CDR1 MNHEY and CDR2 SVGAGI come from the germline V gene. The CDR3 bases are TGTGCCAGCAAACGAGACACGGGCGAGCAGTACTTC. This codes for CASKRDTGEQYF.

This clonotype was counted a few times. CDR3 nucleotide sequence: TGTGCCAGCACCAAAGCAAGGGGCCATACGCAGTATTTT. Translating it yields CASTKARGHTQYF. The gene calls are TRBV28 and TRBJ2-3; D possibly corresponds to TRBD1 (5 bases). The CDR3 has 13 amino acids. Germline V gives CDR1 MDHEN, CDR2 SYDVKM. With 7 bases removed from V and 7 bases from J, the gap between germline ends came to 15 bases. Based on the CDR3 plus reference TRBV28 and TRBJ2-3, the full variable domain is DVKVTQSSRYLVKRTGEKVFLECVQDMDHENMFWYRQDPGLGLRLIYFSYDVKMKEKGDIPEGYSVSREKKERFSLILESASTNQTSMYLCASTKARGHTQYFGPGTRLTVL.

The CDR3 DNA follows: TGCAGTGCTAGAGATTTGAAGGGATCCCAAGAGACCCAGTACTTC. Amino acids: CSARDLKGSQETQYF. The rearrangement links TRBV20-1 to TRBJ2-5; no clear D. Between the trimmed V and J ends, which lost 0 bases and 1 base, there was a span of 12 bases. The length of the CDR3 is 15 residues. Germline values: CDR1 DFQATT, CDR2 SNEGSKA (reference sequence).

This sequence joins TRBV5-6 and TRBJ2-1; D not certain. V dropped 0 bases and J dropped 3 bases, with 13 bases sitting between them. The CDR3 spans 16 residues. The germline V gene has CDR1 SGHDT and CDR2 YYEEEE. CDR3 in amino acids: CASSLEARWSYNEQFF. CDR3 DNA: TGTGCCAGCAGCTTGGAGGCTAGATGGAGCTACAATGAGCAGTTCTTC.

The chain joins TRBV6-5 to TRBJ2-7, with a weak D call TRBD2 (5 bases). Germline V gives CDR1 MNHEY, CDR2 SVGAGI. The V and J ends lost 5 bases and 3 bases respectively, with 11 bases between them. The CDR3 length is 13 residues. The CDR3 region is CASSTGNRYEQYF. CDR3 nucleotides: TGTGCCAGCAGTACGGGAAACCGCTACGAGCAGTACTTC.

V is TRBV28 and J is TRBJ1-1, with D perhaps TRBD1 (5 bases). Germline CDR1 reads MDHEN; CDR2 reads SYDVKM. The CDR3 runs 15 residues. The V end lost 3 bases, the J end lost 4 bases, and 15 bases lay between the germline ends. The CDR3 sequence is CASSLLTGGFTEAFF. DNA for the CDR3: TGTGCCAGCAGTTTGCTAACGGGGGGTTTCACTGAAGCTTTCTTT.

A few counts support this clonotype. The gene calls are TRBV7-9 and TRBJ2-5; tentative D call: TRBD2 (7 bases). TRBJ2-7 explains the end of the DNA better; the J call may be wrong. Per the germline V gene, CDR1 is SEHNR and CDR2 is FQNEAQ (reference sequence). The CDR3 loop spans 16 amino acids. CDR3 loop: CASSFSGKGGSYEQYF. CDR3 in DNA: TGTGCCAGCAGCTTTAGCGGTAAGGGGGGGTCCTACGAGCAGTACTTC.

This clonotype was picked up a small number of times. This chain connects TRBV4-2 to TRBJ2-6; either TRBD1 or TRBD2 may fit D (5 bases each). V dropped 0 bases and J dropped 4 bases, with 10 bases sitting between them. CDR3 length: 16 amino acids. From germline, CDR1 is LGHNA and CDR2 YNFKEQ. CDR3 DNA sequence: TGTGCCAGCAGCCAAGATATAGGGGACGGGGCCAACGTCCTGACTTTC. Its translation is CASSQDIGDGANVLTF.

This chain uses TRBV10-3 with TRBJ1-4; D not certain. Germline lookup yields CDR1 ENHRY and CDR2 SYGVKD. The germline V and J ends were trimmed by 11 bases and 3 bases, with 7 bases remaining between them. The CDR3 runs 11 residues. DNA of the CDR3: TGTGCCCAACGCTCTAATGAAAAACTGTTTTTT. It encodes CAQRSNEKLFF.